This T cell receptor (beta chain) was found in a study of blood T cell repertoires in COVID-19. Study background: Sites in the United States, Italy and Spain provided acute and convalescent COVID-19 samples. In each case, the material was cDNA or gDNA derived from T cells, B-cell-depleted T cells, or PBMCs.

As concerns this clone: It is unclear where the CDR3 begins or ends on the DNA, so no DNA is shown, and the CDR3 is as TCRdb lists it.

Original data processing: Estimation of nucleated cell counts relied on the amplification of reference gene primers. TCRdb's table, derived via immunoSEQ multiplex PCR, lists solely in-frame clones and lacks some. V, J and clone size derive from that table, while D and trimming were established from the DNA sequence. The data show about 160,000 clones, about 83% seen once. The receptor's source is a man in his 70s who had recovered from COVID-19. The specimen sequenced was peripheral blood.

The CDR3 loop reads CASSFWRRQGSRHEQFF. This chain joins TRBV27 and TRBJ2-1; the tabulated D call, TRBD1, remains unverified against the DNA. The V gene's germline CDR1 is MNHEY and CDR2 SMNVEV (reference sequence). The CDR3 length is 17 residues, termini included.